This TCR beta chain emerged from a study of cytomegalovirus exposure and HLA in healthy donors. Background on the study: Out of 150 million to 200 million T cells, an earlier analysis found some 110 million unique TCR beta sequences in total. Study findings and constraints: The majority of TCR sequences were rare, yet some public TCRs appeared in many donors. Cytomegalovirus-associated status was assigned to some 160 TCR beta chains. Sequence variants that were highly shared formed a cluster that was likely a sequencing artifact.

The PCR was carried out with 60 Vbeta primers and 13 Jbeta primers. The repertoire was sequenced with immunoSEQ multiplex PCR; TCRdb's copy has only in-frame clones and lacks some. The table lists tens of thousands of clones, about 67% of them singletons, with approximately 7.6% in the top ten. This clone occurred once. Its antigen remains unidentified. The CDR3 is made up of 13 amino acids. CDR1 and CDR2 from the germline V gene are SNHLY and FYNNEI. With 6 bases clipped from V and 1 base from J, the junction kept 2 bases outside the gene matches. The material sequenced was PBMCs. The clonotype originates from a man in his forties in good health and CMV-seropositive. This rearrangement joins TRBV2 to TRBJ1-2; TRBD1 aligns across 7 bases. The CDR3 loop is CASSPGGNYGYTF. CDR3 DNA sequence: TGTGCCAGCAGCCCAGGGGGTAACTATGGCTACACCTTC.